The 12 T cell receptor beta chains below come from one sample, sequenced in a study of blood T cell repertoires in COVID-19. The method was immunoSEQ multiplex PCR; TCRdb's version includes in-frame clones alone and lacks a portion of them. The data contain 200,000 to 300,000 clones, approximately 86% of them singletons. The sample consisted of PBMCs or T cells enriched from blood (not recorded which). Source of these receptors: a woman in her late teens or twenties who had recovered from COVID-19.

The chain is built from TRBV19 and TRBJ1-3; 11 nucleotides line up with TRBD1. Germline CDR1 is LNHDA and CDR2 is SQIVND (reference sequence). V gave up 5 bases and J gave up 0 bases; unmatched junction bases: 6. The CDR3 loop spans 17 amino acids. The CDR3 here is CASSPSGTGGSGNTIYF. The CDR3 DNA reads as TGTGCCAGTAGTCCTTCCGGGACAGGGGGCTCTGGAAACACCATATATTTT.

The rearrangement joins TRBV10-3 to TRBJ2-7; 8 bases align to TRBD1. The CDR3 is 15 residues long. Trimming took 2 bases from V and 0 from J; bases not matched to a gene: 3. The germline V gene has CDR1 ENHRY and CDR2 SYGVKD. The CDR3 is CAISEPTGGSYEQYF. The CDR3 bases are TGTGCCATCAGTGAGCCTACAGGGGGCTCCTACGAGCAGTACTTC.

V gene TRBV4-1 combines with J gene TRBJ2-5; D uncertain. The germline V and J ends were trimmed by 4 bases and 5 bases, with 14 bases remaining between them. This CDR3 spans 14 amino acids. Germline CDR1 reads MGHRA; CDR2 reads YSYEKL. CDR3 sequence reads: CASSLGFNGETQYF. In DNA, the CDR3 is TGCGCCAGCAGCCTGGGTTTCAACGGGGAGACCCAGTACTTC.

This clone has a handful of counts. The gene calls are TRBV5-1 and TRBJ2-7; D ambiguous. V dropped 0 bases and J dropped 3 bases, with 13 bases sitting between them. The CDR3 extends over 15 amino acids. The V gene's germline CDR1 is SGHRS and CDR2 YFSETQ. The CDR3 DNA reads as TGCGCCAGCAGCTTGGGGCCTGGTTCCAACTACGAGCAGTACTTC. As protein: CASSLGPGSNYEQYF. Combining the CDR3 with reference TRBV5-1 and TRBJ2-7 gives the whole variable domain KAGVTQTPRYLIKTRGQQVTLSCSPISGHRSVSWYQQTPGQGLQFLFEYFSETQRNKGNFPGRFSGRQFSNSRSEMNVSTLELGDSALYLCASSLGPGSNYEQYFGPGTRLTVT.

The chain has TRBV7-3 and TRBJ2-3, with D tentatively TRBD1 (5 bases). The CDR3 consists of 14 residues. Germline V gives CDR1 SGHTA, CDR2 FQGTGA. The ends were cut back, 2 bases at V and 0 bases at J, with 6 bases in the middle. The CDR3 here is CASSLGASTDTQYF. In DNA form, the CDR3 reads TGTGCCAGCAGCTTAGGGGCAAGCACAGATACGCAGTATTTT.

In its sample, this clone was seen once. The rearrangement uses TRBV4-3 and TRBJ1-1; D might be TRBD1 (6 bases). The germline V gene encodes CDR1 LGHNA and CDR2 YSLEER. The CDR3 contains 13 residues. Trimming stripped 6 bases from V and 1 base from J, with 9 bases between. CDR3: CASRTTGNTEAFF. Written as DNA, the CDR3 is TGCGCCAGCAGGACGACAGGGAACACTGAAGCTTTCTTT.

This clone was seen a single time. The V and J genes are TRBV11-2 and TRBJ2-7; 7 bases match TRBD2. Germline CDR1 is SGHAT and CDR2 is FQNNGV. There are 16 residues in the CDR3. Trimming cost V 5 bases and J 3 bases; bases outside gene matches: 13. The CDR3 nucleotides are TGTGCCAGCAGCCTTGAAGCGGGACTACCAGTCTACGAGCAGTACTTC. Protein product: CASSLEAGLPVYEQYF.

The chain combines TRBV3-1 (or the pseudogene TRBV3-2) with TRBJ2-7; 8 bases are shared with TRBD2. Germline V gene lookup returns CDR1 LGHDT and CDR2 YNNKEL (reference sequence). The CDR3 runs to 14 residues. V trimming: 4 bases; J trimming: 4 bases; junction bases outside the gene matches: 6. The CDR3 here is CASSLGGGAYEQYF. Written as DNA, the CDR3 is TGTGCCAGCAGCCTCGGGGGGGGTGCTTACGAGCAGTACTTC.

CDR3 nucleotide sequence: TGTGCCAGAAGCTTACAGGAGGGAAAAAACTATGGCTACACCTTC. Amino acids: CARSLQEGKNYGYTF. This chain connects TRBV5-3 to TRBJ1-2; perhaps TRBD1 as D (5 bases). TRBV5-3 is an open reading frame, and its role is uncertain. V was pared by 2 bases and J by 2 bases, with 13 bases between. The CDR3 spans 15 residues.

The chain recombines TRBV3-1 (or the pseudogene TRBV3-2) with TRBJ2-3, with D possibly being TRBD2 (6 bases). The CDR3 totals 16 residues. V gave up 5 bases and J gave up 2 bases, with 17 bases separating them. Looked up from germline, CDR1 is LGHDT and CDR2 is YNNKEL (reference sequence). In DNA, the CDR3 is TGTGCCAGCAGCTCCCGGGGGAAAGGGGACACAGATACGCAGTATTTT. Encoded protein: CASSSRGKGDTDTQYF.

The CDR3 nucleotides are TGTGCCAGTACGGACAGGGGGCGAGTTAAGCATCAGCCCCAGCATTTT. The encoded protein is CASTDRGRVKHQPQHF. The chain joins TRBV19 to TRBJ1-5; TRBD1 matches at 11 bases. Trimming at V came to 7 bases and at J to 5 bases, leaving 10 bases not matched to a gene. CDR1 is LNHDA, CDR2 SQIVND, per germline (reference sequence). CDR3 size: 16 residues.

The rearrangement uses TRBV29-1 and TRBJ2-3; 7 bases align to TRBD2. V shed 4 bases and J 4 bases; nucleotides not matched to a gene: 8. This CDR3 is 14 amino acids long. The germline V gene encodes CDR1 SQVTM and CDR2 ANQGSEA. DNA of the CDR3: TGCAGCGTTGGTCGGGCGGGAGTGGCAGATACGCAGTATTTT. Residues: CSVGRAGVADTQYF.